This T cell receptor (beta chain) originates from a study of post-analysis software for immune sequencing data. Study-wide results and limits: Relative to controls, patients had several TRBV segments at higher frequency, with TRBV5-6, TRBV5-1 and TRBV20-1 among these. Significantly decreased normalized Chao1 diversity was recorded for multiple sclerosis patients relative to controls. Batch-matched samples strongly co-clustered by F measure.

About this clonotype itself: The antigen is not known.

From germline, CDR1 is SGDLS and CDR2 YYNGEE. The CDR3 consists of 15 residues. Deletions cut 0 bases from V and 1 base from J, with 5 bases between. Unique molecular identifiers were present in the TCR beta cDNA libraries. MiXCR, applied by TCRdb to the PCR reads, yields one record per CDR3 protein. Among around 150,000 distinct CDR3 sequences, about 37% were seen once, and the ten largest hold under 30%. This sample comprised blood, obtained after autologous hematopoietic stem cell transplantation. This TCR was recovered from a girl between 10 and 17 years old with multiple sclerosis. The chain couples TRBV9 to TRBJ2-6; D is uncertain. CDR3 in DNA: TGTGCCAGCAGCGTAGATATATCTGGGGCCAACGTCCTGACTTTC. Encoded protein: CASSVDISGANVLTF.